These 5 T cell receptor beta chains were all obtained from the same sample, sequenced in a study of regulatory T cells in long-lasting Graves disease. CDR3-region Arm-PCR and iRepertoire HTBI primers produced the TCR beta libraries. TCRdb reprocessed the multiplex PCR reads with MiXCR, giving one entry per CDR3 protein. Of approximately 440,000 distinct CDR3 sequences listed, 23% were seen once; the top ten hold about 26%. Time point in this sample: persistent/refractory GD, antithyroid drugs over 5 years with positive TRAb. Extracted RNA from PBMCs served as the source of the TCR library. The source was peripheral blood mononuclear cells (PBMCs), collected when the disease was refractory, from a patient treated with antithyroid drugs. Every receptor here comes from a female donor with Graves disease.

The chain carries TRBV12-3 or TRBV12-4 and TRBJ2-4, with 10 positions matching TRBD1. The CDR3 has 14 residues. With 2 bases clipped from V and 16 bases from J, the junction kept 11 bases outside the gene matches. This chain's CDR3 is CASSLRRDRGSIYF. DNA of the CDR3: TGTGCCAGCAGTTTACGCCGGGACAGGGGTTCTATCTACTTC.

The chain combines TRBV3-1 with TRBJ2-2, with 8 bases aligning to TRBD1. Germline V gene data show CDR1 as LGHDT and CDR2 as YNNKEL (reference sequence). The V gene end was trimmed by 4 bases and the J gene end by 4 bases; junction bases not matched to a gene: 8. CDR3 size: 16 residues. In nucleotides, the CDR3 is TGTGCCAGCAGCCGTTCCGGGACAGGCGGCACCGGGGAGCTGTTTTTT. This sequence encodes CASSRSGTGGTGELFF.

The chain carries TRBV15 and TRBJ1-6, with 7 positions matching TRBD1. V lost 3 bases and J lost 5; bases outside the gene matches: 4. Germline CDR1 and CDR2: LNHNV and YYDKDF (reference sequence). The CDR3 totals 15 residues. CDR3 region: CATSSRDSNNSPLHF. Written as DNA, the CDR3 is TGTGCCACCAGCAGTCGGGACAGTAATAATTCACCCCTCCACTTT. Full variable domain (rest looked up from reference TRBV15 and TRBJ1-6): DAMVIQNPRYQVTQFGKPVTLSCSQTLNHNVMYWYQQKSSQAPKLLFHYYDKDFNNEADTPDNFQSRRPNTSFCFLDIRSPGLGDTAMYLCATSSRDSNNSPLHFGNGTRLTVT.

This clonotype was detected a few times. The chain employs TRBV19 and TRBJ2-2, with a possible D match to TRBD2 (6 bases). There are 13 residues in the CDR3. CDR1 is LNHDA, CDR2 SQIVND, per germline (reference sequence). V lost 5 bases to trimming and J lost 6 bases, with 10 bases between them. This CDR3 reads CASSQTSPGELFF. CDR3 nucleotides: TGTGCCAGTAGTCAGACTAGTCCCGGGGAGCTGTTTTTT.

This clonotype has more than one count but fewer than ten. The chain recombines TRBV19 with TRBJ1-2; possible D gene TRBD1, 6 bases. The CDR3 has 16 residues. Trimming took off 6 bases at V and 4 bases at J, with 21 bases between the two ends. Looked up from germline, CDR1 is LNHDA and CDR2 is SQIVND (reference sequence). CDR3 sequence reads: CASRRPGTQGGYGYTF. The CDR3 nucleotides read TGTGCCAGTAGGCGACCCGGGACACAGGGTGGCTATGGCTACACCTTC.